These T cell receptor beta chains were read from a single sample in a study of CD8+ T cells in alopecia areata. Libraries were prepared by immunoSEQ multiplex PCR; TCRdb keeps only in-frame clonotypes and omits some of them. This sample has 130,000 or so clones, with about 86% found just once. Sequencing was performed on CD8+ T cells sorted from blood, taken at week 4, from a patient treated with tofacitinib. The receptors derive from a human donor with alopecia areata. CDR3s include the opening cysteine and the closing phenylalanine or tryptophan. Fields, in order: D gene, J gene, V gene, clone size, CDR3 DNA, CDR3 protein. D genes are given only for firm matches. Not all rows give a size; the values are once, few, many and, for expanded clones, a class.

d_call: -; j_call: TRBJ2-6; v_call: TRBV13; clone_size: -; cdr3_nt: TGTGCCAGCAGCTCAGGACGGAGTGGGGCCAACGTCCTGACTTTC; cdr3_aa: CASSSGRSGANVLTF
d_call: -; j_call: TRBJ1-1; v_call: TRBV7-2; clone_size: -; cdr3_nt: TGTGCCAGCAGCTTTAGGACGGGGAACACTGAAGCTTTCTTT; cdr3_aa: CASSFRTGNTEAFF
d_call: TRBD2; j_call: TRBJ2-7; v_call: TRBV27; clone_size: -; cdr3_nt: TGTGCCAGCAAAGCGGGAGGTGTCTACGAGCAGTACTTC; cdr3_aa: CASKAGGVYEQYF
d_call: -; j_call: TRBJ1-1; v_call: TRBV30; clone_size: -; cdr3_nt: TGTGCCTGGAGTGGTCTGAACACTGAAGCTTTCTTT; cdr3_aa: CAWSGLNTEAFF
d_call: TRBD1; j_call: TRBJ2-7; v_call: TRBV5-1; clone_size: -; cdr3_nt: TGCGCCAGCAGCGGCGGGACAGGGGGTTACGAGCAGTACTTC; cdr3_aa: CASSGGTGGYEQYF
d_call: -; j_call: TRBJ1-1; v_call: TRBV27; clone_size: -; cdr3_nt: TGTGCCAGCAGCCGTAAAGAGCACACTGAAGCTTTCTTT; cdr3_aa: CASSRKEHTEAFF
d_call: -; j_call: TRBJ2-3; v_call: TRBV6-5; clone_size: -; cdr3_nt: TGTGCCAGCAGGGGGGTAACAGATACGCAGTATTTT; cdr3_aa: CASRGVTDTQYF
d_call: TRBD2; j_call: TRBJ2-1; v_call: TRBV7-9; clone_size: -; cdr3_nt: TGTGCCAGCACAGGTAGCGGGACGTACAATGAGCAGTTCTTC; cdr3_aa: CASTGSGTYNEQFF
d_call: -; j_call: TRBJ2-1; v_call: TRBV29-1; clone_size: -; cdr3_nt: TGCAGCGTTGATTTAGGGGGCTCCTACAATGAGCAGTTCTTC; cdr3_aa: CSVDLGGSYNEQFF
d_call: -; j_call: TRBJ2-2; v_call: TRBV27; clone_size: -; cdr3_nt: TGTGCCAGCAGCCCCAGGCAGATAAACACCGGGGAGCTGTTTTTT; cdr3_aa: CASSPRQINTGELFF
d_call: -; j_call: TRBJ2-5; v_call: TRBV29-1; clone_size: -; cdr3_nt: TGCAGCGTTGATTTCCCACAAGAGACCCAGTACTTC; cdr3_aa: CSVDFPQETQYF
d_call: -; j_call: TRBJ2-7; v_call: TRBV29-1; clone_size: -; cdr3_nt: TGCAGCGTTGATACAGGGAGCTCCTACGAGCAGTACTTC; cdr3_aa: CSVDTGSSYEQYF
d_call: TRBD2; j_call: TRBJ2-1; v_call: TRBV7-3; clone_size: -; cdr3_nt: TGTGCCAGCAGCCAATTTGGGGGGGAGTACAATGAGCAGTTCTTC; cdr3_aa: CASSQFGGEYNEQFF
d_call: -; j_call: TRBJ2-7; v_call: TRBV27; clone_size: -; cdr3_nt: TGTGCCAGCAGTCTCGACACGAACTACGAGCAGTACTTC; cdr3_aa: CASSLDTNYEQYF
d_call: -; j_call: TRBJ1-5; v_call: TRBV4-1; clone_size: -; cdr3_nt: TGCGCCAGCAGCCTGAGCAGGAGTGGCAATCAGCCCCAGCATTTT; cdr3_aa: CASSLSRSGNQPQHF
d_call: TRBD2; j_call: TRBJ2-7; v_call: TRBV7-6; clone_size: -; cdr3_nt: TGTGCCAGCAGCCTCTCCTACGGACTAGCCTACGAGCAGTACTTC; cdr3_aa: CASSLSYGLAYEQYF
d_call: TRBD2; j_call: TRBJ2-1; v_call: TRBV19; clone_size: -; cdr3_nt: TGTGCCAGTAGTCTAACCCCCCGGGGGGGGAATGAGCAGTTCTTC; cdr3_aa: CASSLTPRGGNEQFF
d_call: -; j_call: TRBJ1-2; v_call: TRBV5-1; clone_size: -; cdr3_nt: TGCGCCAGCAGCTTGGACAGGGCCTCTAACTATGGCTACACCTTC; cdr3_aa: CASSLDRASNYGYTF
d_call: -; j_call: TRBJ2-5; v_call: TRBV29-1; clone_size: -; cdr3_nt: TGCAGCGTTGTAGGCGGGGTACTCTGGGAGACCCAGTACTTC; cdr3_aa: CSVVGGVLWETQYF
d_call: TRBD2; j_call: TRBJ2-3; v_call: TRBV9; clone_size: -; cdr3_nt: TGTGCCAGCAGTGAAGCGGGGGGGCCAGATACGCAGTATTTT; cdr3_aa: CASSEAGGPDTQYF
d_call: TRBD1; j_call: TRBJ1-5; v_call: TRBV2; clone_size: -; cdr3_nt: TGTGCCAGCGGGACAGGAGAGGGGCATCAGCCCCAGCATTTT; cdr3_aa: CASGTGEGHQPQHF
d_call: -; j_call: TRBJ1-1; v_call: TRBV27; clone_size: -; cdr3_nt: TGTGCCAGCAGCACTTGGGGGGGGCTGGGCACTGAAGCTTTCTTT; cdr3_aa: CASSTWGGLGTEAFF
d_call: -; j_call: TRBJ1-1; v_call: TRBV29-1; clone_size: -; cdr3_nt: TGCAGCGTTGAAGATAGGATGAACACTGAAGCTTTCTTT; cdr3_aa: CSVEDRMNTEAFF
d_call: -; j_call: TRBJ1-1; v_call: TRBV10-2; clone_size: -; cdr3_nt: TGCGCGGGGGGGTCGGGGACTGAAGCTTTCTTT; cdr3_aa: CAGGSGTEAFF
d_call: -; j_call: TRBJ1-1; v_call: TRBV2; clone_size: once; cdr3_nt: TGTGCCAGCAGTGAATCTTTAACGGCACCACCCGAAGCTTTCTTT; cdr3_aa: CASSESLTAPPEAFF
d_call: -; j_call: TRBJ2-2; v_call: TRBV5-6; clone_size: -; cdr3_nt: TGTGCCAGCAGCTTGGTCGTCGGGGCGGCCGGGGAGCTGTTTTTT; cdr3_aa: CASSLVVGAAGELFF
d_call: TRBD2; j_call: TRBJ2-1; v_call: TRBV7-9; clone_size: -; cdr3_nt: TGTGCCAGCAGTCTCCGGACTAGCGGCCCCTACAATGAGCAGTTCTTC; cdr3_aa: CASSLRTSGPYNEQFF
d_call: -; j_call: TRBJ2-7; v_call: TRBV29-1; clone_size: -; cdr3_nt: TGCAGCGTTGAAGATTCCACCTACGAGCAGTACTTC; cdr3_aa: CSVEDSTYEQYF
d_call: -; j_call: TRBJ1-2; v_call: TRBV7-9; clone_size: -; cdr3_nt: TGTGCCAGCAGCCCCCGGGACGCCAAACCGGACGGCTACACCTTC; cdr3_aa: CASSPRDAKPDGYTF
d_call: -; j_call: TRBJ1-1; v_call: TRBV7-2; clone_size: -; cdr3_nt: TGTGCCAGCAGCTCCGCATTACACGGGAACACTGAAGCTTTCTTT; cdr3_aa: CASSSALHGNTEAFF
d_call: -; j_call: TRBJ2-3; v_call: TRBV25-1; clone_size: -; cdr3_nt: TGTGCCAGCAGTGATGCAGATACGCAGTATTTT; cdr3_aa: CASSDADTQYF
d_call: TRBD2; j_call: TRBJ2-7; v_call: TRBV6-5; clone_size: -; cdr3_nt: TGTGCCAGCAGTTCGTCGACTAGCGGGGAGATTGAGCAGTACTTC; cdr3_aa: CASSSSTSGEIEQYF
d_call: -; j_call: TRBJ2-3; v_call: TRBV9; clone_size: -; cdr3_nt: TGTGCCAGCAGCGTAGTATCGGGACCCACAGATACGCAGTATTTT; cdr3_aa: CASSVVSGPTDTQYF
d_call: TRBD1; j_call: TRBJ2-1; v_call: TRBV29-1; clone_size: -; cdr3_nt: TGCAGCACGACAGGGGGCGCCGACAATGAGCAGTTCTTC; cdr3_aa: CSTTGGADNEQFF
d_call: -; j_call: TRBJ2-4; v_call: TRBV7-9; clone_size: -; cdr3_nt: TGTGCCAGCAGCCCCAATATGGGGATCGCCAAAAACATTCAGTACTTC; cdr3_aa: CASSPNMGIAKNIQYF